This TCR beta chain was recorded in a study of identical twins. V dropped 6 bases and J dropped 8; count of bases not matched to a gene: 16. CDR3 length equals 15 residues. The germline V gene encodes CDR1 DFQATT and CDR2 SNEGSKA (reference sequence). TCRdb re-analysed the 5' RACE reads in MiXCR, keeping a single row per CDR3 protein. The sample has just over 500,000 distinct CDR3 sequences, roughly a fifth seen once. These sequences were also reported in another study, on T cells expressing NK-cell markers. As that study records: In five or six donors, dominant CD3+CD56+NKG2C+ clonotypes ranked among the top 10 CD8+ clonotypes. In a handful of donors, these clonotypes also led the CD3+CD56-NKG2C+ fraction.

Sequenced: CD4+ T cells sorted from blood. The chain joins TRBV20-1 to TRBJ2-4; TRBD1 matches 7 bases. The source is a woman aged 18 to 35 in good health. The CDR3 is CSAGELGQLVDIQYF. CDR3 nucleotides: TGCAGTGCCGGGGAGCTGGGACAGTTAGTAGACATTCAGTACTTC.